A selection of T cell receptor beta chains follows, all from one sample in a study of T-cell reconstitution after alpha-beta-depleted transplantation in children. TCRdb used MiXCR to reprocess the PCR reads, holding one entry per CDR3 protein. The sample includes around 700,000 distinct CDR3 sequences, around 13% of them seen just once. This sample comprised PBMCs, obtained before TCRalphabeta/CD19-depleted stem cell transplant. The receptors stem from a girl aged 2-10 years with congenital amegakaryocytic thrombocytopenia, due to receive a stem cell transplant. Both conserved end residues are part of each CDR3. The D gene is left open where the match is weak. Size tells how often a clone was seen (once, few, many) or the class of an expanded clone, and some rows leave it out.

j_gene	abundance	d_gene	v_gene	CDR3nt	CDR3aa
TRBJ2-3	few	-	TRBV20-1	TGCAGTGCTAGGTCGGCTCTGCTTAGCACAGATACGCAGTATTTT	CSARSALLSTDTQYF
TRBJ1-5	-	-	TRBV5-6	TGTGCCAGCAGCTCTCGGGACCTTCACACGCCCCAGCATTTT	CASSSRDLHTPQHF
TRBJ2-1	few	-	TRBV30	TGTGCCTGGAGTTGGAGCGGCAGTGAGCAGTTCTTC	CAWSWSGSEQFF
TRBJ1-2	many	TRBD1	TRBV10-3	TGTGCCATCAGTGAGGACAGGGGGCTATTCTATGGCTACACCTTC	CAISEDRGLFYGYTF
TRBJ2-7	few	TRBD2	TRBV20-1	TGCAGTGCTAGAAGCGGGAGGACCCACGAGCAGTACTTC	CSARSGRTHEQYF
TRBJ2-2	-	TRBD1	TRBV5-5	TGTGCCAGCAGCTACTCCGGGACAGGCGTAGACGGGGAGCTGTTTTTT	CASSYSGTGVDGELFF
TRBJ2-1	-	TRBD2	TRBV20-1	TGCAATGCTAGAGGTTGGACGGCTAGCGGGCCCTACAATGAGCAGTTCTTC	CNARGWTASGPYNEQFF
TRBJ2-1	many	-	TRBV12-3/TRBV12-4	TGTGCCAGCAATGACGCGTGGAATGAGCAGTTCTTC	CASNDAWNEQFF
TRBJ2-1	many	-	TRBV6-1	TGTGCCAGCAGTGGGGATAGGGGGACGGGGAATGAGCAGTTCTTC	CASSGDRGTGNEQFF
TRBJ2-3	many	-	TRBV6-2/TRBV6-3	TGTGCCAGCAGTTCCCGCATTATTACGCAGTATTTT	CASSSRIITQYF
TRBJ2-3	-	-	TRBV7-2	TGTGCCAGCAGCTTAGAGCATAGCGATACGCAGTATTTT	CASSLEHSDTQYF
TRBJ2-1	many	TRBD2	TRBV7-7	TGTGCCAGCATGGCGGGAGGGTTTATCAGTGAGCAGTTCTTC	CASMAGGFISEQFF
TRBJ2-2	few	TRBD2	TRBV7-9	TGTGCCAGCACAGATCCCGGGACTAGCACCGGGGAGCTGTTTTTT	CASTDPGTSTGELFF
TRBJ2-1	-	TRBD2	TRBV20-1	TGCAGTGCTAGAGATCGGGAGCGGGAGGGCTTGGATGAGCAGTTCTTC	CSARDREREGLDEQFF
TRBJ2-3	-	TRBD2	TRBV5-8	TGTGCCAGCAGTTTTGGGACTAGCGGCGCAGATACGCAGTATTTT	CASSFGTSGADTQYF
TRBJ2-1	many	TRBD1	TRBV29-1	TGCAGCGTTTCCGGGACAGGGACCTTCATTCTTAACAATGAGCAGTTCTTC	CSVSGTGTFILNNEQFF
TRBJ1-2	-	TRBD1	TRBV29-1	TGCAGCGTTAGGACAGGGGTTTTCTATGGCTACACCTTC	CSVRTGVFYGYTF
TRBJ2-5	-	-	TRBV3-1	TGTGCCAGCAGCCAAGAAGTCGAGACCCAGTACTTC	CASSQEVETQYF
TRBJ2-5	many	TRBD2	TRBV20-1	TGCAGTGCTAGAGATATTTCTATGAGCGGGGAGGTCGAGGTCGAGACCCAGTACTTC	CSARDISMSGEVEVETQYF
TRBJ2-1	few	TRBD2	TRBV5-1	TGCGCCAGCAGCTTGGAGGGACTAGTATGGGTCAATGAGCAGTTCTTC	CASSLEGLVWVNEQFF
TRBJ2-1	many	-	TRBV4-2	TGTGCCAGCAGCCAAGATGAACTTGGGCTAGCACGCTACAATGAGCAGTTCTTC	CASSQDELGLARYNEQFF
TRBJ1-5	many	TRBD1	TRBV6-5	TGTGCCAGCAGTTATGGACTCCCAGGGGGTCAGCCCCAGCATTTT	CASSYGLPGGQPQHF
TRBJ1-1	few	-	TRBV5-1	TGCGCCAGCAGCTTGGTTTCCTCCTCGGGGAGGAACACTGAAGCTTTCTTT	CASSLVSSSGRNTEAFF
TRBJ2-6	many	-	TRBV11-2	TGTGCCAGCAGCCTCAAGTCTGGGGCCAACGTCCTGACTTTC	CASSLKSGANVLTF
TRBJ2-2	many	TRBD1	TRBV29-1	TGCATCGTTTCCCGGACAGGGGATTTAACCGGGGAGCTGTTTTTT	CIVSRTGDLTGELFF
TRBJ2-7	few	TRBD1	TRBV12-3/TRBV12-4	TGTGCCAGCAGTAGAAGGACAGGGGCCATCGACGAGCAGTACTTC	CASSRRTGAIDEQYF
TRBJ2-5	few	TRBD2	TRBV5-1	TGCGCCAGCAGCTCGCTAGCGGGAGGACTAGAGACCCAGTACTTC	CASSSLAGGLETQYF
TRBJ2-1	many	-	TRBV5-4	TGTGCCAGCAGCTTGATGGGACCCTTGTACAATGAGCAGTTCTTC	CASSLMGPLYNEQFF
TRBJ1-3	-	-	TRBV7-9	TGTGCCAGCAGACCGGGACAAACTGGAAACACCATATATTTT	CASRPGQTGNTIYF
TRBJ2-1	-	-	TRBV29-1	TGCAGCGCAGAAAGGGGAACTGGTAATGAGCAGTTCTTC	CSAERGTGNEQFF
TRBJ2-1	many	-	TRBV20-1	TGCAGTGCTAGAGATGAGCGGCAGGGGGGGTACAATGAGCAGTTCTTC	CSARDERQGGYNEQFF
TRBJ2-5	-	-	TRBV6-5	TGTGCCAGCAGTTACTCTGTGGGGCCCGGGTGGACCCAGTACTTC	CASSYSVGPGWTQYF
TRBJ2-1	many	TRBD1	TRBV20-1	TGCAGTGCAAGAAGACAGGGGAGTGGGTACAATGAGCAGTTCTTC	CSARRQGSGYNEQFF
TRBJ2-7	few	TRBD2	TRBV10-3	TGTGCCATCAGGAAAGCGGGAGCCTCCTACGAGCAGTACTTC	CAIRKAGASYEQYF
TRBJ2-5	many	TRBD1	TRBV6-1	TGTGCCAGCACACCCGCGACAGGGGTGGAGACCCAGTACTTC	CASTPATGVETQYF
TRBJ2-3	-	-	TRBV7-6	TGTGCCAGCAGCTTTTTGTCCGGGGGAAGCACAGATACGCAGTATTTT	CASSFLSGGSTDTQYF
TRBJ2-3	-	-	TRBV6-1	TGTGCCAGCGCCCTGGGTGGGGGCACAGATACGCAGTATTTT	CASALGGGTDTQYF
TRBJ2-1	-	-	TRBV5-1	TGCGCCAGCAGCTTGGAACTTCGAAATGAGCAGTTCTTC	CASSLELRNEQFF
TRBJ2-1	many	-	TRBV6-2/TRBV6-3	TGTGCCAGCAGACGCCCAGGGTACTCCTACAATGAGCAGTTCTTC	CASRRPGYSYNEQFF
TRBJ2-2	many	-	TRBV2	TGTGCCAGCGCCTGGCTTAACACCGGGGAGCTGTTTTTT	CASAWLNTGELFF
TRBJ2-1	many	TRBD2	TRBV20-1	TGCAGTGCTAGACGGACTAGCGGGTACAATGAGCAGTTCTTC	CSARRTSGYNEQFF
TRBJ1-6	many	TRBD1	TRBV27	TGTGCCAGCAGTTTTGTAGCAGGGGGCAATTCACCCCTCCACTTT	CASSFVAGGNSPLHF
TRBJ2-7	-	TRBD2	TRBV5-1	TGCGCCAGCAGCTTAGTAGCGGGAGTCGAGCAGTACTTC	CASSLVAGVEQYF
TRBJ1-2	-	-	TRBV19	TGTGCCAGTAGTATTTCCGAATTCGATGGCTACACCTTC	CASSISEFDGYTF
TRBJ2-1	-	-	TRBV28	TGTGCCAGCAGTCCCGGCGAAAGCTCCTACAATGAGCAGTTCTTC	CASSPGESSYNEQFF